These T cell receptor beta chains were read from a single sample in a study of blood T cell repertoires in COVID-19. Assay: immunoSEQ multiplex PCR; the TCRdb copy retains only in-frame clones and omits some. This repertoire shows about 180,000 clones, approximately 88% found once; its top ten account for roughly 4.2%. The specimen was peripheral blood. The receptors here all came from a woman between 25 and 40 years old with acute or convalescent COVID-19. The CDR3 runs from the conserved cysteine through the conserved F or W. The D gene is left open where the match is weak. Some rows mark clone size as missing; the rest say once, few, many or name a class of expanded clone.

clone size: -; J gene: TRBJ2-4; V gene: TRBV6-6; D gene: TRBD2; CDR3 protein: CASSRRLAGAKNIQYF; CDR3 DNA: TGTGCCAGCAGTCGAAGACTAGCGGGAGCCAAAAACATTCAGTACTTC
clone size: -; J gene: TRBJ2-1; V gene: TRBV9; D gene: -; CDR3 protein: CASSGEGVLYNEQFF; CDR3 DNA: TGTGCCAGCAGCGGAGAGGGGGTACTCTACAATGAGCAGTTCTTC
clone size: -; J gene: TRBJ1-6; V gene: TRBV6-5; D gene: -; CDR3 protein: CASSPGFRSPLHF; CDR3 DNA: TGTGCCAGCAGTCCGGGGTTTCGGTCACCCCTCCACTTT
clone size: -; J gene: TRBJ2-5; V gene: TRBV5-1; D gene: -; CDR3 protein: CASSLGGNQETQYF; CDR3 DNA: TGCGCCAGCAGCTTGGGAGGGAACCAAGAGACCCAGTACTTC
clone size: -; J gene: TRBJ2-1; V gene: TRBV28; D gene: -; CDR3 protein: CASKTTGDYNEQFF; CDR3 DNA: TGTGCCAGCAAGACGACAGGAGACTACAATGAGCAGTTCTTC
clone size: once; J gene: TRBJ1-6; V gene: TRBV9; D gene: TRBD1; CDR3 protein: CASSVTTGTDNSPLHF; CDR3 DNA: TGTGCCAGCAGCGTAACGACCGGGACAGATAATTCACCCCTCCACTTT
clone size: -; J gene: TRBJ2-6; V gene: TRBV5-1; D gene: -; CDR3 protein: CASTRQGGSFSGANVLTF; CDR3 DNA: TGCGCCAGCACAAGACAGGGAGGATCGTTCTCTGGGGCCAACGTCCTGACTTTC
clone size: -; J gene: TRBJ2-5; V gene: TRBV6-6; D gene: -; CDR3 protein: CASKGTSIKETQYF; CDR3 DNA: TGTGCCAGCAAAGGGACTTCTATAAAAGAGACCCAGTACTTC
clone size: -; J gene: TRBJ1-1; V gene: TRBV27; D gene: -; CDR3 protein: CASSLSTVRREAFF; CDR3 DNA: TGTGCCAGCAGTTTATCCACAGTTCGCCGAGAAGCTTTCTTT
clone size: -; J gene: TRBJ2-1; V gene: TRBV11-2; D gene: TRBD1; CDR3 protein: CASSPRGREGSEQFF; CDR3 DNA: TGTGCCAGCAGCCCCAGGGGGCGGGAAGGAAGCGAGCAGTTCTTC
clone size: -; J gene: TRBJ1-2; V gene: TRBV5-4; D gene: -; CDR3 protein: CASSFGAMVGYGYTF; CDR3 DNA: TGTGCCAGCAGCTTTGGAGCGATGGTTGGCTATGGCTACACCTTC
clone size: -; J gene: TRBJ1-5; V gene: TRBV28; D gene: -; CDR3 protein: CASSLREPQHF; CDR3 DNA: TGTGCCAGCTCCCTGAGAGAGCCCCAGCATTTT
clone size: -; J gene: TRBJ1-1; V gene: TRBV28; D gene: TRBD1; CDR3 protein: CASSPRQGHTEAFF; CDR3 DNA: TGTGCCAGCAGTCCACGACAGGGGCACACTGAAGCTTTCTTT
clone size: -; J gene: TRBJ1-2; V gene: TRBV29-1; D gene: TRBD1; CDR3 protein: CSGAGGLDYGYTF; CDR3 DNA: TGCAGCGGGGCAGGGGGCTTGGACTATGGCTACACCTTC
clone size: -; J gene: TRBJ2-7; V gene: TRBV21-1; D gene: -; CDR3 protein: CASSTCEQYF; CDR3 DNA: TGTGCCAGCTCGACATGCGAGCAGTACTTC
clone size: -; J gene: TRBJ1-3; V gene: TRBV5-6; D gene: TRBD1; CDR3 protein: CASGDRGRTSNTIYF; CDR3 DNA: TGTGCCAGCGGGGACAGGGGGCGCACTTCAAACACCATATATTTT
clone size: -; J gene: TRBJ1-1; V gene: TRBV18; D gene: -; CDR3 protein: CASSPSGYLNTEAFF; CDR3 DNA: TGTGCCAGCTCACCTTCGGGTTATCTGAACACTGAAGCTTTCTTT
clone size: once; J gene: TRBJ2-2; V gene: TRBV7-9; D gene: TRBD2; CDR3 protein: CASSLSGRNGELFF; CDR3 DNA: TGTGCCAGCAGCTTAAGCGGGAGGAATGGGGAGCTGTTTTTT
clone size: many; J gene: TRBJ1-6; V gene: TRBV5-4; D gene: -; CDR3 protein: CASSINRNSPLHF; CDR3 DNA: TGTGCCAGCAGCATAAATCGGAATTCACCCCTCCACTTT
clone size: -; J gene: TRBJ1-1; V gene: TRBV11-3; D gene: -; CDR3 protein: CASSLVGAFF; CDR3 DNA: TGTGCCAGCAGCTTAGTCGGGGCTTTCTTT
clone size: -; J gene: TRBJ2-1; V gene: TRBV9; D gene: TRBD2; CDR3 protein: CASSISGISDEQFF; CDR3 DNA: TGTGCCAGCAGCATAAGCGGGATCAGCGATGAGCAGTTCTTC
clone size: -; J gene: TRBJ1-4; V gene: TRBV12-3/TRBV12-4; D gene: -; CDR3 protein: CASSFRVGKLFF; CDR3 DNA: TGTGCCAGCAGTTTCAGGGTTGGAAAACTGTTTTTT
clone size: -; J gene: TRBJ2-2; V gene: TRBV19; D gene: -; CDR3 protein: CATSRPYTGELFF; CDR3 DNA: TGTGCCACCTCGAGGCCGTACACCGGGGAGCTGTTTTTT
clone size: -; J gene: TRBJ2-2; V gene: TRBV28; D gene: -; CDR3 protein: CASSLGGQTGELFF; CDR3 DNA: TGTGCCAGCAGTTTAGGCGGACAGACCGGGGAGCTGTTTTTT
clone size: -; J gene: TRBJ2-3; V gene: TRBV30; D gene: -; CDR3 protein: CAWSQGPDTQYF; CDR3 DNA: TGTGCCTGGAGTCAGGGGCCAGATACGCAGTATTTT
clone size: -; J gene: TRBJ1-2; V gene: TRBV9; D gene: TRBD1; CDR3 protein: CASSPRTGLGYTF; CDR3 DNA: TGTGCCAGCAGCCCAAGGACAGGGTTGGGCTACACCTTC
clone size: -; J gene: TRBJ2-1; V gene: TRBV11-3; D gene: -; CDR3 protein: CASSLGPGKNNEQFF; CDR3 DNA: TGTGCCAGCAGCTTAGGGCCCGGGAAGAACAATGAGCAGTTCTTC
clone size: -; J gene: TRBJ2-1; V gene: TRBV5-1; D gene: TRBD1; CDR3 protein: CASSLVGTVLYNEQFF; CDR3 DNA: TGCGCCAGCAGCTTAGTGGGGACAGTGCTTTACAATGAGCAGTTCTTC
clone size: -; J gene: TRBJ1-5; V gene: TRBV3-1/TRBV3-2; D gene: TRBD1; CDR3 protein: CASSGGTGKNQPQHF; CDR3 DNA: TGTGCCAGCAGCGGTGGGACAGGGAAGAATCAGCCCCAGCATTTT
clone size: -; J gene: TRBJ1-1; V gene: TRBV5-1; D gene: -; CDR3 protein: CASSRQPGFTEAFF; CDR3 DNA: TGCGCCAGCAGCCGACAACCGGGATTCACTGAAGCTTTCTTT
clone size: -; J gene: TRBJ2-5; V gene: TRBV5-8; D gene: -; CDR3 protein: CASSPWAWTERGGETQYF; CDR3 DNA: TGTGCCAGCAGCCCTTGGGCCTGGACAGAGCGTGGAGGTGAGACCCAGTACTTC
clone size: -; J gene: TRBJ2-1; V gene: TRBV5-1; D gene: -; CDR3 protein: CASSLDSRSYNEQFF; CDR3 DNA: TGCGCCAGCAGCTTGGACTCGAGGTCCTACAATGAGCAGTTCTTC
clone size: -; J gene: TRBJ2-5; V gene: TRBV5-1; D gene: -; CDR3 protein: CASSSGWDSYPEETQYF; CDR3 DNA: TGCGCCAGCAGCTCTGGCTGGGACTCCTACCCCGAAGAGACCCAGTACTTC
clone size: -; J gene: TRBJ2-3; V gene: TRBV2; D gene: TRBD2; CDR3 protein: CASGETSRIHTQYF; CDR3 DNA: TGTGCCAGCGGCGAGACTAGCAGGATACACACGCAGTATTTT
clone size: -; J gene: TRBJ2-7; V gene: TRBV27; D gene: TRBD1; CDR3 protein: CASSLSAQGEMGEQYF; CDR3 DNA: TGTGCCAGCAGTTTATCGGCGCAGGGGGAGATGGGAGAGCAGTACTTC
clone size: -; J gene: TRBJ1-3; V gene: TRBV9; D gene: -; CDR3 protein: CASSSAGGGDTIYF; CDR3 DNA: TGTGCCAGCAGCTCAGCAGGAGGGGGGGACACCATATATTTT
clone size: -; J gene: TRBJ1-5; V gene: TRBV6-5; D gene: TRBD1; CDR3 protein: CASMGQGYQPQHF; CDR3 DNA: TGTGCCAGTATGGGACAGGGTTATCAGCCCCAGCATTTT
clone size: -; J gene: TRBJ1-2; V gene: TRBV7-9; D gene: -; CDR3 protein: CASSRYGYTF; CDR3 DNA: TGTGCCAGCAGCCGCTATGGCTACACCTTC
clone size: -; J gene: TRBJ2-2; V gene: TRBV13; D gene: TRBD1; CDR3 protein: CASSSQTGYPGELFF; CDR3 DNA: TGTGCCAGCAGCTCTCAGACAGGGTACCCCGGGGAGCTGTTTTTT
clone size: -; J gene: TRBJ2-4; V gene: TRBV5-4; D gene: -; CDR3 protein: CASIRLGDIQYF; CDR3 DNA: TGTGCCAGCATCCGCCTGGGCGACATTCAGTACTTC
clone size: -; J gene: TRBJ2-3; V gene: TRBV5-4; D gene: -; CDR3 protein: CASSLYVGATDTQYF; CDR3 DNA: TGTGCCAGCAGCTTGTATGTGGGAGCTACAGATACGCAGTATTTT
clone size: -; J gene: TRBJ2-1; V gene: TRBV24-1; D gene: -; CDR3 protein: CATSDSVDREQFF; CDR3 DNA: TGTGCCACCAGTGATTCCGTCGACAGGGAGCAGTTCTTC
clone size: -; J gene: TRBJ2-1; V gene: TRBV7-9; D gene: -; CDR3 protein: CASRAGGYNEQFF; CDR3 DNA: TGTGCCAGCAGGGCAGGGGGGTACAATGAGCAGTTCTTC